Listed below are T cell receptor beta chains from one sample, sequenced in a study of blood T cell repertoires in COVID-19. Only in-frame clones appear in the TCRdb table, and some are missing; sequencing was by immunoSEQ multiplex PCR. The sample lists 100,000 to 150,000 clones, approximately 84% occurring once. Sequenced sample: peripheral blood. These receptors were obtained from an elderly woman with acute or convalescent COVID-19. Both conserved end residues are part of each CDR3. D genes are given only for firm matches. Part of the rows lack a size; the others show once, few, many or a class for expanded clones.

TRBJ1-5	TRBD1	.	TRBV5-5	TGTGCCAGCAGCTCGGGACAGGGGTTAGGGCAGCCCCAGCATTTT	CASSSGQGLGQPQHF
TRBJ1-1	.	.	TRBV19	TGTGCCAGTAGAGCGCGGGGGGGGCACACTGAAGCTTTCTTT	CASRARGGHTEAFF
TRBJ2-7	TRBD2	.	TRBV25-1	TGTGCCAGCAGTGACCGTAGGACTAGCGGGATAACAGGCGAGCAGTACTTC	CASSDRRTSGITGEQYF
TRBJ2-5	TRBD1	.	TRBV14	TGTGCCAGCAGCCGAAACAGGGGGGAGACCCAGTACTTC	CASSRNRGETQYF
TRBJ2-1	TRBD2	.	TRBV10-2	TGCGCCAGCAGGAGGGTGTGGCGGGAGACTTTTTACAATGAGCAGTTCTTC	CASRRVWRETFYNEQFF
TRBJ1-3	.	once	TRBV21-1	TGTGCCAGCAGCAAAGGGGGGACAGCATATTTT	CASSKGGTAYF
TRBJ2-7	TRBD1	.	TRBV25-1	TGTGCCAGCAGTGAATCCTTGGACAGGGTCGAGCAGTACTTC	CASSESLDRVEQYF
TRBJ1-5	.	.	TRBV10-3	TGTGCCATCAGTGAGACGCAGGGGAATCAGCCCCAGCATTTT	CAISETQGNQPQHF
TRBJ1-5	.	once	TRBV11-2	TGTGCCAGCAGCTTACACAGGGCGGGTCAGCCCCAGCATTTT	CASSLHRAGQPQHF
TRBJ1-3	.	.	TRBV7-9	TGTGCCAGCAGCTTAGGGGAGGCCTCTGGAAACACCATATATTTT	CASSLGEASGNTIYF
TRBJ1-1	.	.	TRBV6-5	TGTGCCAGCAGTTCCAGGGGCGGGGGCATGAACACTGAAGCTTTCTTT	CASSSRGGGMNTEAFF
TRBJ2-5	TRBD2	once	TRBV29-1	TGCAGTTACCGCGGGAGTTGGGAGACCCAGTACTTC	CSYRGSWETQYF
TRBJ1-5	.	.	TRBV19	TGTGCCAGTAGTATATTCAATAGCAATCAGCCCCAGCATTTT	CASSIFNSNQPQHF
TRBJ2-5	.	.	TRBV3-1/TRBV3-2	TGTGCCAGCAGCCAAAGGGGTTCAGAGACCCAGTACTTC	CASSQRGSETQYF
TRBJ2-2	TRBD2	.	TRBV6-5	TGTGCCAGCAGTTACTCGAAACTAGCGAGGGGCGGGGAGCTGTTTTTT	CASSYSKLARGGELFF
TRBJ2-7	.	.	TRBV6-2/TRBV6-3	TGTGCCAGCAGTTACCGTTCCAGGGCCAGCTACGAGCAGTACTTC	CASSYRSRASYEQYF
TRBJ2-3	.	.	TRBV5-4	TGTGCCAGCAGCTTTATGTTGGGCAGAACAGATACGCAGTATTTT	CASSFMLGRTDTQYF
TRBJ2-7	.	.	TRBV7-2	TGTGCCAGCAGCTTCTCCCGCATGGTTGGGAGCTCCTACGAGCAGTACTTC	CASSFSRMVGSSYEQYF
TRBJ1-6	.	.	TRBV21-1	TGTGCCAGCAGCAAAGAAATCAATTTGAGCTCCTATAATTCACCCCTCCACTTT	CASSKEINLSSYNSPLHF
TRBJ2-2	TRBD1	.	TRBV7-8	TGTGCCAGCAGCTTCCCGGGACAGGGCGGGGACACCGGGGAGCTGTTTTTT	CASSFPGQGGDTGELFF
TRBJ1-2	.	.	TRBV9	TGTGCCAGCAGCGATGGTCTCGGCTATGGCTACACCTTC	CASSDGLGYGYTF
TRBJ1-2	.	.	TRBV29-1	TGCAGCGGTAACGACAACGCCTATGGCTACACCTTC	CSGNDNAYGYTF
TRBJ2-1	TRBD2	.	TRBV24-1	TGTGCCACCAGTGATCGGACTAGCGGACACAATGAGCAGTTCTTC	CATSDRTSGHNEQFF
TRBJ1-6	.	.	TRBV20-1	TGCAGTGCTAGTCAATCTTCACCCCTCCACTTT	CSASQSSPLHF
TRBJ1-4	.	.	TRBV5-1	TGCGCCAGCAGCCGCTCTAATCCAGGGCCTAATGAAAAACTGTTTTTT	CASSRSNPGPNEKLFF
TRBJ2-3	TRBD2	.	TRBV7-6	TGTGCCAGCAGCTTAGTCCGGGGAGGGACAGATACGCAGTATTTT	CASSLVRGGTDTQYF
TRBJ2-7	TRBD2	.	TRBV2	TGTGCCAGCACCCGGACTAGGAGCTCCTACGAGCAGTACTTC	CASTRTRSSYEQYF
TRBJ2-3	.	.	TRBV2	TGTGCCAGCAGGTGGGGGGGGGCTAAGAAGACAGATACGCAGTATTTT	CASRWGGAKKTDTQYF
TRBJ1-6	TRBD1	.	TRBV19	TGTGCCAGTAGTATGACAGGGCATTCACCCCTCCACTTT	CASSMTGHSPLHF
TRBJ2-7	.	.	TRBV6-5	TGTGCCAGCAGTTACTCGATACGAGCAGCGAACGAGCAGTACTTC	CASSYSIRAANEQYF
TRBJ2-2	.	.	TRBV7-6	TGTGCCAGCAGCTTATTTGGTGGCGGGCGAAACACCGGGGAGCTGTTTTTT	CASSLFGGGRNTGELFF
TRBJ2-1	.	.	TRBV1	TGCACCAGCAGCCAAGTGGGGACTAGCGTTACTGAGCAGTTCTTC	CTSSQVGTSVTEQFF
TRBJ1-6	.	few	TRBV10-3	TGTGCCATCAGTTTGACCGACTTCGGTTCACCCCTCCACTTT	CAISLTDFGSPLHF
TRBJ1-2	.	.	TRBV6-5	TGTGCCAGCAGTTACTCTCCAGCTAACTATGGCTACACCTTC	CASSYSPANYGYTF
TRBJ2-7	.	.	TRBV5-6	TGTGCCAGCAGCTTGGTCTCATGGGCTCCCTACGAGCAGTACTTC	CASSLVSWAPYEQYF
TRBJ1-2	.	.	TRBV12-3/TRBV12-4	TGTGCCAGCAGTCCAGGGACTGAGCGAGGCTACACCTTC	CASSPGTERGYTF